These 9 T cell receptor beta chains share one sample of origin, sequenced in a study of T cell changes during pregnancy in multiple sclerosis. The assay was immunoSEQ multiplex PCR, and TCRdb's table has in-frame clones only and misses some. The sample lists about 97,000 clones, 75% to 95% occurring once. This specimen was peripheral blood, taken in the second trimester of pregnancy. Receptors were obtained from a female donor in good health, enrolled as a control in a pregnancy study.

Here the CDR3 DNA reads TGTGCCAGCAGCTTAGTGAGGGTCACCGAGGGAGCTTTCTTT. As protein: CASSLVRVTEGAFF. The V gene is TRBV11-2, the J gene TRBJ1-1; D uncertain. CDR1 and CDR2 from the germline V gene are SGHAT and FQNNGV. This CDR3 spans 14 amino acids. The germline V and J ends were trimmed by 1 base and 10 bases, with 16 bases remaining between them.

The V gene is TRBV4-3, the J gene TRBJ1-1, with D unresolved. The V gene's germline CDR1 is LGHNA and CDR2 YSLEER. The CDR3 is made up of 13 amino acids. Deletions cut 5 bases from V and 1 base from J, with 8 bases between. CDR3 nucleotides: TGCGCCAGCAGCTCCTGGGCGAACACTGAAGCTTTCTTT. Its translation is CASSSWANTEAFF.

This CDR3 reads CASSYSQGSNQPQHF. The CDR3 bases are TGTGCCAGCAGTTATTCGCAGGGGAGCAATCAGCCCCAGCATTTT. The V and J genes are TRBV6-6 and TRBJ1-5, with a tentative D call TRBD1 (6 bases). V lost 3 bases to trimming and J lost 1 base, with 10 bases between them. CDR3 length: 15 amino acids. Germline CDR1 MNHNY, CDR2 SVGAGI (reference sequence).

This chain connects TRBV2 to TRBJ1-5; maybe TRBD1 (6 bases). The length of the CDR3 is 15 residues. Looked up from germline, CDR1 is SNHLY and CDR2 is FYNNEI. V lost 8 bases to trimming and J lost 6 bases, with 20 bases between them. The CDR3 sequence is CASSDWGGLGQPQHF. The CDR3 region has the DNA TGTGCCAGCTCCGACTGGGGGGGGCTGGGTCAGCCCCAGCATTTT.

This clone was recorded only once. The chain recombines TRBV27 with TRBJ2-7, with 7 bases fitting TRBD2. Germline CDR1 MNHEY, CDR2 SMNVEV (reference sequence). The CDR3 consists of 15 residues. The J segment lost 5 bases and the V segment lost 3 bases, leaving 10 bases of the junction unmatched. The CDR3 DNA follows: TGTGCCAGCAGTTTGGGGCGGGGGAGCGGCAACGAGCAGTACTTC. Its protein product is CASSLGRGSGNEQYF.

The chain combines TRBV4-3 with TRBJ2-5, with D uncertain. V lost 0 bases and J 4 bases, leaving 9 bases between the germline ends. The CDR3 loop spans 14 amino acids. Germline CDR1 and CDR2: LGHNA and YSLEER. The chain's CDR3 is CASSQDRWSETQYF. The CDR3 coding sequence is TGCGCCAGCAGCCAAGACAGGTGGTCAGAGACCCAGTACTTC.

The chain uses TRBV19 and TRBJ1-5; the D is unclear. Trimming took off 9 bases at V and 1 base at J, with 16 bases between the two ends. This CDR3 contains 15 residues. Germline V gene sequence: CDR1 LNHDA, CDR2 SQIVND (reference sequence). In DNA, the CDR3 is TGTGCCAGCAGTTCCCCCTCGCGCAGCAATCAGCCCCAGCATTTT. Amino acids: CASSSPSRSNQPQHF. The variable domain in full, completed from reference TRBV19 and TRBJ1-5, reads DGGITQSPKYLFRKEGQNVTLSCEQNLNHDAMYWYRQDPGQGLRLIYYSQIVNDFQKGDIAEGYSVSREKKESFPLTVTSAQKNPTAFYLCASSSPSRSNQPQHFGDGTRLSIL.

The chain employs TRBV6-1 and TRBJ1-5; D remains unclear. The length of the CDR3 is 15 residues. Germline CDR1 and CDR2: MNHNS and SASEGT. Trimming shortened V by 7 bases and J by 0 bases, and 13 bases separated the two germline ends. The CDR3 DNA reads as TGTGCCAGCATTACCTGGGCCGTTAGCAATCAGCCCCAGCATTTT. Protein: CASITWAVSNQPQHF.

The chain has TRBV30 and TRBJ1-4; D is ambiguous. Trimming left V 2 bases short and J 8 bases short, with 15 bases between. This CDR3 has 14 amino acids. The germline V gene has CDR1 GTSNPN and CDR2 SVGIG (reference sequence). The CDR3 DNA follows: TGTGCCTGGAGTCGGGGTCCCGAGGGCGAAAAACTGTTTTTT. It translates to CAWSRGPEGEKLFF.